The present T cell receptor (beta chain) was sequenced within a study of T cell repertoires in cytomegalovirus infection. Study-wide background: Through public TCR beta signatures, both CMV infection and matching HLA type were indicated.

CDR1 is MNHNS, CDR2 SASEGT, per germline. V lost 4 bases, J lost 7 bases, and 8 bases lay in between. The CDR3 totals 11 residues. TCRdb reprocessed the reads via MiXCR and lists one record per CDR3 protein. The profile shows fewer than 300,000 distinct CDR3 sequences, about 25% of them singletons. Points on this clonotype: Its specificity is unknown.

General study results and limits: Across the ex vivo response, the dominant clonotypes were HLA-C-restricted CMV-specific TCR beta clonotypes. Cumulative frequency (of public TCR beta family members) identified carriers of CMV plus the relevant HLA.

This chain links TRBV6-1 with TRBJ2-7, with D unclear. The receptor comes from a human donor in good health (CMV status not recorded). Some clones in this sample may be carry-over from other donors' samples. The sequencing sample was made of PBMCs. CDR3 protein: CASSGVEEQYF. The CDR3, as DNA: TGTGCCAGCAGTGGCGTCGAGGAGCAGTACTTC.